Detailed here is one T cell receptor (beta chain). What it binds is not known. The sample is drawn from a study of cytomegalovirus exposure and HLA in healthy donors. At the level of the study: Membership in the Caucasian-associated ancestry cluster was found for around 81% of roughly 400 genotyped donors. Overall study findings and caveats: In all likelihood, a cluster of highly shared sequence variants was a sequencing artifact. It was reported that the classifier diagnosed cytomegalovirus status with high specificity and sensitivity in both the original and validation cohorts.

Primers included in the PCR were 60 Vbeta and 13 Jbeta primers. Generated by immunoSEQ multiplex PCR, the TCRdb table keeps only in-frame clones and is missing some. The data hold more than 90,000 clones, with roughly 76% observed a single time. V was pared by 5 bases and J by 3 bases, with 4 bases of the junction left unmatched. The CDR3 runs to 14 residues. CDR1 SGHNT and CDR2 YYREEE come from the germline V gene (reference sequence). The TCR was taken from a human donor in good health. The specimen was PBMCs. The chain employs TRBV5-4 and TRBJ2-2, with 7 bases matching TRBD2. As DNA, the CDR3 is TGTGCCAGCAGTCTTGGGAGGGACACCGGGGAGCTGTTTTTT. Translation gives CASSLGRDTGELFF.